This passage covers 29 T cell receptor beta chains from one sample sequenced in a study of blood T cell repertoires in COVID-19 (dated by TCRdb to 2019 to 2021). To prepare the library, the immunoSEQ multiplex PCR assay was applied. Held by TCRdb, this immuneACCESS table contains in-frame sequences only and omits some clones. Under half of the omission traces to an unresolved V gene where checked; the cause of the rest is unknown. A total of 160,000 or so clones appear in this sample, about 81% of them only once. The ten biggest clones cover roughly 11% of the sample. Material: peripheral blood. These TCRs come from a human donor in a cohort sampled during active COVID-19.

The CDR3 is CASSESWRGNTEAFF. In DNA form, the CDR3 reads TGTGCCAGCAGTGAAAGTTGGCGGGGAAACACTGAAGCTTTCTTT. The J gene is TRBJ1-1, the V gene TRBV6-1; D not resolved. Germline CDR1 is MNHNS and CDR2 is SASEGT. With 2 bases removed from V and 2 bases from J, the gap between germline ends came to 12 bases. There are 15 residues in the CDR3.

This clone was seen many times. The V gene is TRBV1, the J gene TRBJ2-3; the table names TRBD2, a call not compared with the DNA. TRBV1 corresponds to a pseudogene. CDR3 length equals 20 residues. CDR3 bases: TGCACCAGCAGCCAAGATACCCAAGAGTTCCTAGCGGGGTCCACAGATACGCAGTATTTT. It is translated as CTSSQDTQEFLAGSTDTQYF.

The gene calls are TRBV19 and TRBJ2-1; 16 bases are shared with TRBD2. The CDR3 covers 18 residues. V was pared by 9 bases and J by 7 bases, with 15 bases of the junction left unmatched. The germline V gene has CDR1 LNHDA and CDR2 SQIVND (reference sequence). The CDR3 nucleotides are TGTGCCAGCGCCAATCCCCCCGGGACTAGCGGGAGGGGGAATGAGCAGTTCTTC. It encodes CASANPPGTSGRGNEQFF.

In its sample, this clone was seen a few times. This chain connects TRBV27 to TRBJ1-6; D is ambiguous. Germline V gene data show CDR1 as MNHEY and CDR2 as SMNVEV (reference sequence). Trimming shortened V by 4 bases and J by 5 bases, and 12 bases separated the two germline ends. This CDR3 has 15 residues. This chain's CDR3 is CASSWSGANNSPLHF. The CDR3 DNA reads as TGTGCCAGCAGTTGGTCGGGAGCAAATAATTCACCCCTCCACTTT.

The V and J genes are TRBV28 and TRBJ2-7; no clear D. The CDR3 spans 14 residues. Looked up from germline, CDR1 is MDHEN and CDR2 is SYDVKM. Trimming cost V 4 bases and J 2 bases, with 12 bases left between them. The DNA for the CDR3 is TGTGCCAGCAGTTCCGCCGTGGGCGCCTACGAGCAGTACTTC. Translating it yields CASSSAVGAYEQYF. Looking up the rest from reference TRBV28 and TRBJ2-7 gives the full variable domain: DVKVTQSSRYLVKRTGEKVFLECVQDMDHENMFWYRQDPGLGLRLIYFSYDVKMKEKGDIPEGYSVSREKKERFSLILESASTNQTSMYLCASSSAVGAYEQYFGPGTRLTVT.

This clone was counted a single time. The chain has TRBV27 and TRBJ2-7; 12 nucleotides align to TRBD1. V was pared by 2 bases and J by 4 bases, with 6 bases of the junction left unmatched. The CDR3 contains 16 residues. The germline V gene has CDR1 MNHEY and CDR2 SMNVEV (reference sequence). The CDR3 bases are TGTGCCAGCAGTTTAACCGGGACAGGGGGCGGGTACGAGCAGTACTTC. It is translated as CASSLTGTGGGYEQYF.

This clone was detected only a few times. The V and J genes are TRBV7-9 and TRBJ1-5, with unresolved D. CDR1 SEHNR and CDR2 FQNEAQ come from the germline V gene (reference sequence). CDR3 size: 15 residues. V dropped 4 bases and J dropped 6 bases, with 16 bases sitting between them. The DNA of the CDR3 is TGTGCCAGCAGCTCCAGCGGTCTCCTCCTTCAGCCCCAGCATTTT. Its protein product is CASSSSGLLLQPQHF.

This sequence joins TRBV5-4 and TRBJ1-1; 11 nucleotides align to TRBD1. The CDR3 extends over 14 amino acids. In germline, CDR1 is SGHNT, CDR2 YYREEE (reference sequence). The V gene end was trimmed by 4 bases and the J gene end by 5 bases; junction bases not matched to a gene: 4. The DNA for the CDR3 is TGTGCCAGCAGCCGGACAGGGGGCGAAACTGAAGCTTTCTTT. Translated, it gives CASSRTGGETEAFF.

The chain's CDR3 is CASSLDLSGSYNEQFF. The CDR3 DNA reads TGCGCCAGCAGCCTAGACCTTAGCGGGAGCTACAATGAGCAGTTCTTC. The chain combines TRBV4-3 with TRBJ2-1; 9 nucleotides agree with TRBD2. CDR1 and CDR2 from the germline V gene are LGHNA and YSLEER. This CDR3 spans 16 amino acids. V was clipped by 4 bases and J by 3 bases; unmatched bases: 7.

The chain couples TRBV5-4 to TRBJ2-1, with TRBD1 identical over 9 bases. The V gene's germline CDR1 is SGHNT and CDR2 YYREEE (reference sequence). Trimming cost V 4 bases and J 12 bases; bases outside gene matches: 5. The CDR3 covers 12 residues. The CDR3 is CASSEQGAGQFF. The DNA of the CDR3 is TGTGCCAGCAGCGAACAGGGGGCTGGGCAGTTCTTC.

This rearrangement joins TRBV18 to TRBJ2-2, with a tentative D call TRBD1 (6 bases). The germline CDR1 and CDR2 sequences are KGHSH and LQKENI. This CDR3 is built from 15 residues. Trimming shortened V by 2 bases and J by 5 bases, and 12 bases separated the two germline ends. CDR3 DNA: TGTGCCAGCTCACCAAAGACAGGCGGGACCGGGGAGCTGTTTTTT. Encoded protein: CASSPKTGGTGELFF.

The gene calls are TRBV9 and TRBJ2-3; 10 bases are shared with TRBD2. CDR3 size: 15 residues. The V and J ends lost 5 bases and 1 base, in that order; junction bases with no gene match: 4. From germline, CDR1 is SGDLS and CDR2 YYNGEE. The CDR3 reads CASSSGLAGTDTQYF. The CDR3 DNA sequence: TGTGCCAGCAGTTCTGGACTAGCGGGCACAGATACGCAGTATTTT.

This clone was seen a few times. The V call is TRBV3-1 (or the pseudogene TRBV3-2), the J call TRBJ2-7, with 7 bases fitting TRBD1. The V segment lost 2 bases and the J segment 8 bases; nucleotides outside the gene matches: 9. From germline, CDR1 is LGHDT and CDR2 YNNKEL (reference sequence). The CDR3 runs 14 residues. The CDR3 sequence is CASSQPNNRGKQYF. The CDR3 coding sequence is TGTGCCAGCAGCCAACCCAATAACAGGGGTAAGCAGTACTTC.

The chain combines TRBV6-5 with TRBJ2-7; 8 bases match TRBD2. The junction had 9 bases not matched to a gene; V was cut back by 7 bases and J by 4 bases. Per the germline V gene, CDR1 is MNHEY and CDR2 is SVGAGI. The CDR3 loop spans 14 amino acids. CDR3 nucleotides: TGTGCCAGCACCGGGGGGGCAGGAGAATACGAGCAGTACTTC. Encoded protein: CASTGGAGEYEQYF.

CDR3 coding DNA: TGTGCCAGCAGCTTAGCCCCAGGGGCATACAATGAGCAGTTCTTC. Its protein is CASSLAPGAYNEQFF. The chain couples TRBV7-3 to TRBJ2-1, with D perhaps matching TRBD1 (6 bases). This CDR3 is 15 amino acids long. The V gene lost 2 bases and the J gene lost 4 bases, with 12 bases spanning the gap. The germline V gene encodes CDR1 SGHTA and CDR2 FQGTGA. The variable domain in full, completed from reference TRBV7-3 and TRBJ2-1, reads GAGVSQTPSNKVTEKGKYVELRCDPISGHTALYWYRQSLGQGPEFLIYFQGTGAADDSGLPNDRFFAVRPEGSVSTLKIQRTERGDSAVYLCASSLAPGAYNEQFFGPGTRLTVL.

The chain combines TRBV7-9 with TRBJ2-1; TRBD1 aligns across 9 bases. The CDR3 contains 15 residues. Looked up from germline, CDR1 is SEHNR and CDR2 is FQNEAQ (reference sequence). V lost 5 bases to trimming and J lost 8 bases; unmatched junction nucleotides: 10. CDR3 nucleotide sequence: TGTGCCAGCAGCCCAGCCGGGACAGGGCGCGATGAGCAGTTCTTC. Protein product: CASSPAGTGRDEQFF.

CDR3 sequence: CATGVPGTGELFF. The CDR3 DNA reads as TGTGCCACCGGGGTGCCGGGCACCGGGGAGCTGTTTTTT. The rearrangement joins TRBV10-3 to TRBJ2-2; D might be TRBD2 (5 bases). The CDR3 has 13 amino acids. Germline lookup yields CDR1 ENHRY and CDR2 SYGVKD. Trimming removed 10 bases from V and 4 bases from J, with 13 bases in between.

The chain employs TRBV10-1 and TRBJ2-3, with D possibly matching TRBD2 (5 bases). The V gene's germline CDR1 is WNHNN and CDR2 SYGVQD (reference sequence). CDR3 length: 14 residues. Trimming pared 8 bases from V and 6 bases from J, leaving 18 bases between. The CDR3 reads CASAPSPERDTQYF. The CDR3 nucleotides read TGCGCCAGCGCCCCATCCCCAGAGCGGGATACGCAGTATTTT.

The chain links TRBV5-4 to TRBJ2-5, with 8 bases aligning to TRBD2. CDR3 length equals 15 residues. Trimming took 1 base from V and 3 from J; bases not matched to a gene: 5. CDR1 is SGHNT, CDR2 YYREEE, per germline (reference sequence). The CDR3 nucleotides read TGTGCCAGCAGCTTGCAGCGGGAGTTTGAAGAGACCCAGTACTTC. It is translated as CASSLQREFEETQYF.

The chain recombines TRBV5-1 with TRBJ2-7; TRBD2 is a possible D gene (6 bases). The germline V gene encodes CDR1 SGHRS and CDR2 YFSETQ. This CDR3 contains 12 residues. V dropped 5 bases and J dropped 5 bases, with 11 bases sitting between them. The CDR3 region has the DNA TGCGCCAGCAGTCAGCCGGGAGACGAGCAGTACTTC. Protein: CASSQPGDEQYF.

The chain couples TRBV6-6 to TRBJ2-5; D remains unclear. V was trimmed by 4 bases and J by 2 bases, leaving 11 bases between them. Looked up from germline, CDR1 is MNHNY and CDR2 is SVGAGI (reference sequence). CDR3 length equals 14 residues. The CDR3 spells CASSSAGEQETQYF. For the CDR3, the DNA is TGTGCCAGCAGTTCGGCCGGAGAACAAGAGACCCAGTACTTC.

The chain combines TRBV28 with TRBJ1-6; D possibly corresponds to TRBD1 (6 bases). Germline V gives CDR1 MDHEN, CDR2 SYDVKM. The CDR3 is made up of 17 amino acids. V was cut by 1 base and J by 0 bases, with 10 bases left in between. The CDR3 nucleotides are TGTGCCAGCAGTTTATACGGGACAAGCTCCTATAATTCACCCCTCCACTTT. Its protein product is CASSLYGTSSYNSPLHF.

This chain links TRBV10-3 with TRBJ2-1; a weak D match, TRBD1 (6 bases). There are 13 residues in the CDR3. The V end was cut by 11 bases, the J end by 1 base, with 12 bases between. Germline assignment: CDR1 ENHRY and CDR2 SYGVKD. In DNA, the CDR3 is TGTGCCTCGCAAAGGGGGTCCTACAATGAGCAGTTCTTC. As protein: CASQRGSYNEQFF.

The chain joins TRBV10-3 to TRBJ2-7, with TRBD2 as a possible D gene (6 bases). Trimming stripped 7 bases from V and 6 bases from J, with 19 bases between. The CDR3 is 14 residues long. The germline gives CDR1 ENHRY, CDR2 SYGVKD. For the CDR3, the DNA is TGTGCCATCAATCTAGCGCCAACCGACGGCGAGCAGTACTTC. Translating gives CAINLAPTDGEQYF.

This chain's CDR3 is CASSPRQARYTEAFF. The DNA for the CDR3 is TGTGCCAGCAGTCCCCGACAGGCGAGGTACACTGAAGCTTTCTTT. The rearrangement uses TRBV6-5 and TRBJ1-1; D perhaps matches TRBD1 (6 bases). Trimming pared 5 bases from V and 3 bases from J, leaving 16 bases between. The CDR3 sequence is 15 residues long. Per germline, CDR1 MNHEY and CDR2 SVGAGI.

The chain uses TRBV7-9 and TRBJ2-3; D unclear. The CDR3 is made up of 15 amino acids. V lost 5 bases, J lost 2 bases, and 14 bases lay in between. The germline gives CDR1 SEHNR, CDR2 FQNEAQ (reference sequence). This CDR3 reads CASSTVLAYTDTQYF. In DNA, the CDR3 is TGTGCCAGCAGCACAGTCCTCGCGTACACAGATACGCAGTATTTT.

The V and J genes are TRBV10-3 and TRBJ1-5; TRBD1 agrees at 8 bases. The CDR3 loop spans 14 amino acids. Germline values: CDR1 ENHRY, CDR2 SYGVKD. Trimming cost V 7 bases and J 5 bases; bases outside gene matches: 7. The CDR3 DNA reads TGTGCCATCAAGGATACAGGGGGGGATCAGCCCCAGCATTTT. Encoded protein: CAIKDTGGDQPQHF.

Here the CDR3 DNA reads TGTGCCAGCAGCTTGGGGCTAGCGGGGTCCTACGAGCAGTACTTC. This sequence encodes CASSLGLAGSYEQYF. The chain combines TRBV5-4 with TRBJ2-7; TRBD2 agrees at 9 bases. CDR1 and CDR2 from the germline V gene are SGHNT and YYREEE (reference sequence). The CDR3 has 15 amino acids. V dropped 0 bases and J dropped 1; count of bases not matched to a gene: 2.

This clone appeared a few times. The rearrangement joins TRBV19 to TRBJ1-3; possibly TRBD1 for D (5 bases). The length of the CDR3 is 15 residues. Germline V CDR1 and CDR2: LNHDA, SQIVND (reference sequence). V lost 6 bases and J lost 4, with 16 bases in between. The CDR3 region has the DNA TGTGCCAGTAGCCTCGGAGGAGGGGACGGAAACACCATATATTTT. Its protein is CASSLGGGDGNTIYF.